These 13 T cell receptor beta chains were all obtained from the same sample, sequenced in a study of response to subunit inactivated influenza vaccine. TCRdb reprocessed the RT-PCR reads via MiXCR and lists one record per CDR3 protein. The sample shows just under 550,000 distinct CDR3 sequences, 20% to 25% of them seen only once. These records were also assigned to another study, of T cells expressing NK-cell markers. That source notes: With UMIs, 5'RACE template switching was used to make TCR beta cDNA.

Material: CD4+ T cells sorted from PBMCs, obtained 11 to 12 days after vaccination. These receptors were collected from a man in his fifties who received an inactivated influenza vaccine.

The CDR3 region is CASSLPTGPNEKLFF. In nucleotides, the CDR3 is TGTGCCAGCAGCCTACCGACAGGGCCTAATGAAAAACTGTTTTTT. The chain carries TRBV28 and TRBJ1-4, with 7 bases lining up with TRBD1. The CDR3 runs 15 residues. Germline V CDR1 and CDR2: MDHEN, SYDVKM. The J segment lost 3 bases and the V segment lost 6 bases, leaving 7 bases of the junction unmatched.

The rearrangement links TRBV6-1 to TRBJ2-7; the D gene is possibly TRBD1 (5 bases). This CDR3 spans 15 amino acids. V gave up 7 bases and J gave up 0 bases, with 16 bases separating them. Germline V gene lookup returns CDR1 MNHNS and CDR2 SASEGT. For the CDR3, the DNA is TGTGCCAGCACTCCCTACACAGGAAGCTCCTACGAGCAGTACTTC. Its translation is CASTPYTGSSYEQYF.

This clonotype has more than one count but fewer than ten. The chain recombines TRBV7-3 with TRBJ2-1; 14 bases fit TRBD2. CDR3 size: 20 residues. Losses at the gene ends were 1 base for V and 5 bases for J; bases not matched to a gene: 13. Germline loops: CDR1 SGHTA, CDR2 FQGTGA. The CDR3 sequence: CASSLRGGTSGSPSDNEQFF. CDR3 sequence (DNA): TGTGCCAGCAGCTTAAGAGGGGGGACTAGCGGGAGTCCCTCGGACAATGAGCAGTTCTTC.

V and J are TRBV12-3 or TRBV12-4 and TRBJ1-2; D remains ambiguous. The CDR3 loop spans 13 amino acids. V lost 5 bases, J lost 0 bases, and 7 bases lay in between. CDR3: CASSPQSNYGYTF. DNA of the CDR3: TGTGCCAGCAGTCCCCAGTCTAACTATGGCTACACCTTC.

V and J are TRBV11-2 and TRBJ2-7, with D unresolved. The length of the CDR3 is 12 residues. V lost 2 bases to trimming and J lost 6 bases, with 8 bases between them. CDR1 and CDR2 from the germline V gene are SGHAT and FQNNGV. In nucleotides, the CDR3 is TGTGCCAGCAGCTTACTCAATGCCGAGCAGTACTTC. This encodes CASSLLNAEQYF.

The DNA for the CDR3 is TGTGCCAGCAGCTTGAGAGGTCCGGAGAATTCACCCCTCCACTTT. It yields the protein CASSLRGPENSPLHF. V and J are TRBV5-6 and TRBJ1-6; D is uncertain. Germline lookup yields CDR1 SGHDT and CDR2 YYEEEE. CDR3 size: 15 residues. V was shortened by 1 base and J by 7 bases, with 12 bases between the two germline ends.

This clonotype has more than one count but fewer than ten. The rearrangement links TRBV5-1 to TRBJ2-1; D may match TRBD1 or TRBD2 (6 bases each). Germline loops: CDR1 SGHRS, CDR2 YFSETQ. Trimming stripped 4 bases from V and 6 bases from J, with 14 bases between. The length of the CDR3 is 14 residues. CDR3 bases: TGCGCCAGCAGCCTAATGGGGGGCCCCAATGAGCAGTTCTTC. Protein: CASSLMGGPNEQFF.

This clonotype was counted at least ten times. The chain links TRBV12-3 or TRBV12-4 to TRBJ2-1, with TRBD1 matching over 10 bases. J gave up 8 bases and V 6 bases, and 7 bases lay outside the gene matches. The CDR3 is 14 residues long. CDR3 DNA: TGTGCCAGCAGACCGCGGGACAGGGGACATGAGCAGTTCTTC. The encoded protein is CASRPRDRGHEQFF.

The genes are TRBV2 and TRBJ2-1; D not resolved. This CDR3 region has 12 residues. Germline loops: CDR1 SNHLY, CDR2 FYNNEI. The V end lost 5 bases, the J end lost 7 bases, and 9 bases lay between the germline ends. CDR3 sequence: CASSTGTNEQFF. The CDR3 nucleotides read TGTGCCAGCAGTACGGGTACGAATGAGCAGTTCTTC.

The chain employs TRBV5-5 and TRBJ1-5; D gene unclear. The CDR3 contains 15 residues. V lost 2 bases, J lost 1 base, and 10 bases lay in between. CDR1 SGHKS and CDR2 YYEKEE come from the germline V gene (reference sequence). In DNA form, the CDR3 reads TGTGCCAGCAGCTTATCCGATACAAGCAATCAGCCCCAGCATTTT. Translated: CASSLSDTSNQPQHF.

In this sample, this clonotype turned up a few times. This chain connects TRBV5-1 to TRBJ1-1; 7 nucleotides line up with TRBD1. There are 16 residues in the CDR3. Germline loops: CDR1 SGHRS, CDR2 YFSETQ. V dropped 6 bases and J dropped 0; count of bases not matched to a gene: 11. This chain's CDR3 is CASKRQGQLMNTEAFF. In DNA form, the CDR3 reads TGCGCCAGCAAACGGCAGGGACAGCTCATGAACACTGAAGCTTTCTTT.

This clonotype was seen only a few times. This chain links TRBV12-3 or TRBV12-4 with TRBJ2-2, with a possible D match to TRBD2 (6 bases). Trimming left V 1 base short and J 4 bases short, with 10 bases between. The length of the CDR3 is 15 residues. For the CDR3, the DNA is TGTGCCAGCAGTTTAGTGGGGGGTATCACCGGGGAGCTGTTTTTT. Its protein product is CASSLVGGITGELFF.

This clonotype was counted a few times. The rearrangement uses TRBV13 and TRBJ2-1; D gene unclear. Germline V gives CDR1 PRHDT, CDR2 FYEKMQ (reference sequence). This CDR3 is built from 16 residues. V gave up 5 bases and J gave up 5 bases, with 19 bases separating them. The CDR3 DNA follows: TGTGCCAGCAGCCCCCGGTTAGCTGTCAAGAACAATGAGCAGTTCTTC. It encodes CASSPRLAVKNNEQFF.